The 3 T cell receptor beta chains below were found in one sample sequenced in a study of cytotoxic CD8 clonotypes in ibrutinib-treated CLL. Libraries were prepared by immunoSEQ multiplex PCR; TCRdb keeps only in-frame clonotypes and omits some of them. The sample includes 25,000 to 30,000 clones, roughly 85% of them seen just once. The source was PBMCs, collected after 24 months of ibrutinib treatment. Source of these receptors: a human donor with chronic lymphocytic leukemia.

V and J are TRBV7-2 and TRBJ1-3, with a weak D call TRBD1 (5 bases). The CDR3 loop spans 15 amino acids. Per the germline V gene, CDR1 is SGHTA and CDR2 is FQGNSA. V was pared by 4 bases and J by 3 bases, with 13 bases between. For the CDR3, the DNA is TGTGCCAGCAGCTCATCGGGGGGGGATGGAAACACCATATATTTT. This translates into CASSSSGGDGNTIYF. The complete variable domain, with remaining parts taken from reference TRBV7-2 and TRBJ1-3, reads GAGVSQSPSNKVTEKGKDVELRCDPISGHTALYWYRQSLGQGLEFLIYFQGNSAPDKSGLPSDRFSAERTGGSVSTLTIQRTQQEDSAVYLCASSSSGGDGNTIYFGEGSWLTVV.

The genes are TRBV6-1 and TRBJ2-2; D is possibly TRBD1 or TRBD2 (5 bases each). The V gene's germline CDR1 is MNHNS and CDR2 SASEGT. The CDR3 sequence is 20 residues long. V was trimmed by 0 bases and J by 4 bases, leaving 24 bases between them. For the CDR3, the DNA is TGTGCCAGCAGTGAAGCGCAACGGGGCTGGGAATCCGCGGGCACCGGGGAGCTGTTTTTT. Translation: CASSEAQRGWESAGTGELFF.

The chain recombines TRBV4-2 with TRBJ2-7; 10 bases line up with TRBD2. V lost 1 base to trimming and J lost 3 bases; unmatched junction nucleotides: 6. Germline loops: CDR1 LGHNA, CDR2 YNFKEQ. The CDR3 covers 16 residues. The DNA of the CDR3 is TGTGCCAGCAGCCAAGTTTCCGGGACTAGCGTCTACGAGCAGTACTTC. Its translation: CASSQVSGTSVYEQYF.